Described below is a single T cell receptor (beta chain) sequence and its context. Its target is not known. These data belong to a study of T cell repertoires in cytomegalovirus infection. The length of the CDR3 is 14 residues. V dropped 4 bases and J dropped 0; count of bases not matched to a gene: 3. Germline assignment: CDR1 SNHLY and CDR2 FYNNEI. TCRdb reanalysed the reads using MiXCR and keeps one entry per CDR3 protein. This table has approximately 310,000 distinct CDR3 sequences, more than 20% appearing once. Specimen: cultured PBMCs, collected from culture after CMV antigen stimulation. This rearrangement joins TRBV2 to TRBJ2-7; 7 nucleotides agree with TRBD1. The sequence was obtained from a human donor in good health (CMV status not recorded). Some clones in this sample may be carry-over from other donors' samples. The CDR3 spells CASSAGQSSYEQYV. CDR3 in DNA: TGTGCCAGCAGTGCGGGACAGAGCTCCTACGAGCAGTACGTC.